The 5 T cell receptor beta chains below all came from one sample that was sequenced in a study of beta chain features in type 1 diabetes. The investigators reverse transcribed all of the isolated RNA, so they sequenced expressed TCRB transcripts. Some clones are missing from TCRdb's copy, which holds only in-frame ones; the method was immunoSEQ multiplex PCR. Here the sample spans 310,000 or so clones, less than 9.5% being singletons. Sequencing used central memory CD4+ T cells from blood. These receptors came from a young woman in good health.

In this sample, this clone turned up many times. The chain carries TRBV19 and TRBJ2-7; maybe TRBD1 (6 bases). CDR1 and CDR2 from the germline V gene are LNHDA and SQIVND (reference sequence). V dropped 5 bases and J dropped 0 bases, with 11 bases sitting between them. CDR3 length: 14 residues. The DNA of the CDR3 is TGTGCCAGTAGTGCGGACAGAGACTCCTACGAGCAGTACTTC. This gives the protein CASSADRDSYEQYF.

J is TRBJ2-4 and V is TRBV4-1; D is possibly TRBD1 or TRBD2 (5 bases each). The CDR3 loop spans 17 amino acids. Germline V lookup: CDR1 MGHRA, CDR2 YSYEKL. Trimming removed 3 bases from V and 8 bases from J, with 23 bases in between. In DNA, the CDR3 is TGCGCCAGCAGCCATCCGAAGGGAGACAGTATCCTGGACATTCAGTACTTC. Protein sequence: CASSHPKGDSILDIQYF.

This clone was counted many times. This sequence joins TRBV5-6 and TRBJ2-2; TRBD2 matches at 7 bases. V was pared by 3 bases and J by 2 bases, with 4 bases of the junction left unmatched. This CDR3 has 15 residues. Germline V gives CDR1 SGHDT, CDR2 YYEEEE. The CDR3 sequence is CASSSGLHNTGELFF. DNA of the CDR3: TGTGCCAGCAGCTCGGGACTACATAACACCGGGGAGCTGTTTTTT.

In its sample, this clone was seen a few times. The CDR3 nucleotides are TGCGCCAGCAGCCTTTTATCGAACACGGGCTACACCTTC. Encoded protein: CASSLLSNTGYTF. V gene TRBV5-1 combines with J gene TRBJ1-2; D is undetermined. Germline-derived CDR1 and CDR2 are SGHRS and YFSETQ. The CDR3 is 13 amino acids. Trimming removed 4 bases from V and 8 bases from J, with 15 bases in between.

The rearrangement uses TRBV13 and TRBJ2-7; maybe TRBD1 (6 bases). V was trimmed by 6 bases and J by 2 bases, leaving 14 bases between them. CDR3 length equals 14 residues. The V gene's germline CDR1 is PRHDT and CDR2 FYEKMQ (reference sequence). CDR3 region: CASRPQGQTYEQYF. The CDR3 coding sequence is TGTGCCAGCAGACCACAGGGACAAACCTACGAGCAGTACTTC. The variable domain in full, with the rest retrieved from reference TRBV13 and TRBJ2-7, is AAGVIQSPRHLIKEKRETATLKCYPIPRHDTVYWYQQGPGQDPQFLISFYEKMQSDKGSIPDRFSAQQFSDYHSELNMSSLELGDSALYFCASRPQGQTYEQYFGPGTRLTVT.